These T cell receptor beta chains were read from a single sample in a study of T cell responses to AZD1222 COVID-19 vaccine. Measured with immunoSEQ multiplex PCR; TCRdb has only the in-frame clones, and not every one. Among more than 110,000 clones listed, about 93% were seen once. The sequenced sample was peripheral blood, obtained on day 0 of AZD1222 vaccination. The origin of the receptors is an adult in good health. The CDR3 runs from the conserved cysteine through the conserved F or W. A D gene is named only where the DNA matches it firmly. Only some rows state a clone size, as once, few, many or a class for expanded clones.

j_call v_call d_call clone_size cdr3_nt cdr3_aa
TRBJ2-7 TRBV9 NA few TGTGCCAGCAGCCGGGGTGCCCCCTACGAGCAGTACTTC CASSRGAPYEQYF
TRBJ1-6 TRBV25-1 TRBD1 few TGTGCCAGCAGTGGTCGACGACAGGGGGTCGGTTCACCCCTCCACTTT CASSGRRQGVGSPLHF
TRBJ2-3 TRBV19 NA NA TGTGCCAGTAGTATACGGGGGAGTGGAGATACGCAGTATTTT CASSIRGSGDTQYF
TRBJ2-1 TRBV27 NA NA TGTGCCAGCAGTTTTGGAGGGGCGGCCTACAATGAGCAGTTCTTC CASSFGGAAYNEQFF
TRBJ2-5 TRBV18 NA NA TGTGCCAGCTCACCAGGTCAGGTAGAGACCCAGTACTTC CASSPGQVETQYF
TRBJ2-7 TRBV19 NA NA TGTGCCAGTAGTATAGGGCCCGGGGGCTCCTACGAGCAGTACTTC CASSIGPGGSYEQYF
TRBJ2-7 TRBV3-1/TRBV3-2 NA NA TGTGCCAGCAGCCAAGCCCGGGACACTGCCTACGAGCAGTACTTC CASSQARDTAYEQYF
TRBJ2-1 TRBV5-1 TRBD2 NA TGCGCCAGCAGCGGGAGCGGGAGGGCAGATGAGCAGTTCTTC CASSGSGRADEQFF
TRBJ2-7 TRBV5-4 NA NA TGTGCCAGCAGCTTGCGAGGGAGAGGAGAGGAGTACTTC CASSLRGRGEEYF
TRBJ2-7 TRBV6-5 NA NA TGTGCCAGCAGTTCCCGGACAGACTACGAGCAGTACTTC CASSSRTDYEQYF
TRBJ2-3 TRBV6-5 TRBD2 NA TGTGCCAGCAGTTACCTTAGCGGGAGCACAGATACGCAGTATTTT CASSYLSGSTDTQYF
TRBJ1-3 TRBV15 NA NA TGTGCCACCAGCAGATCCGGGACCACTGGAAACACCATATATTTT CATSRSGTTGNTIYF
TRBJ2-5 TRBV6-5 NA NA TGTGCCAGCAGAACTAGGGCCCAAGAGACCCAGTACTTC CASRTRAQETQYF
TRBJ2-2 TRBV2 TRBD1 once TGTGCCAGCACGAGGGACAGGATACAGGACACCGGGGAGCTGTTTTTT CASTRDRIQDTGELFF
TRBJ2-7 TRBV18 NA NA TGTGCCAGCTCACCACTTGTCGCTAGCAACTCCTACGAGCAGTACTTC CASSPLVASNSYEQYF
TRBJ2-7 TRBV7-9 TRBD1 NA TGTGCCAGCAGCCGGGACAGCCTAGAGCAGTACTTC CASSRDSLEQYF
TRBJ1-1 TRBV12-3/TRBV12-4 NA NA TGTGCCAGCAGTTTCCAGGGCTGGACTGAAGCTTTCTTT CASSFQGWTEAFF
TRBJ1-1 TRBV18 NA NA TGTGCCAGCTCACCCAGAATAGAGAACACTGAAGCTTTCTTT CASSPRIENTEAFF
TRBJ1-2 TRBV6-5 NA NA TGTGCCAGCAGTTACTCTCGTTCAGGGACGATATATGGCTACACCTTC CASSYSRSGTIYGYTF
TRBJ2-1 TRBV7-8 NA NA TGTGCCAGCAGCGTCCGAGGGACCCCTTCGGGCAATGAGCAGTTCTTC CASSVRGTPSGNEQFF
TRBJ2-7 TRBV5-6 NA few TGTGCCAGCAGTCGGAGGTGGGGAACTACCTACGAGCAGTACTTC CASSRRWGTTYEQYF
TRBJ1-1 TRBV30 NA NA TGTGCCTGGAGTTTACTCAGGGGTCTGAGGGCTGAAGCTTTCTTT CAWSLLRGLRAEAFF
TRBJ1-2 TRBV28 NA NA TGTGCCAGCAGCCTAGCCCCCCGGGTTGGCTACACCTTC CASSLAPRVGYTF
TRBJ2-1 TRBV11-2 TRBD2 NA TGTGCCAGCAGCTTAGAAGTCCTAGCGGGAGACAGGGACAATGAGCAGTTCTTC CASSLEVLAGDRDNEQFF
TRBJ1-5 TRBV18 TRBD1 NA TGTGCCAGCTCACCACGGACCGGACAGGGTGGCGGTCAGCCCCAGCATTTT CASSPRTGQGGGQPQHF
TRBJ2-2 TRBV21-1 NA NA TGTGCCAGCAGCAAATGGGTATCCGGGACAGGGGGCGGGGAGCTGTTTTTT CASSKWVSGTGGGELFF
TRBJ2-7 TRBV7-9 TRBD1 NA TGTGCCAGCAGCTTAGGGGACAGTCACTACGAGCAGTACTTC CASSLGDSHYEQYF